This T cell receptor beta chain was captured by sequencing in a study of OX40 agonist ivuxolimab in advanced cancers. Study-level background: Participants could have had prior anti-PD-1, anti-PD-L1 or anti-CTLA-4 therapy, and about 40% had some.

A remark on this clone: Distinct nucleotide sequences in the sample also encode this CDR3.

The repertoire was sequenced with immunoSEQ multiplex PCR; TCRdb's copy has only in-frame clones and lacks some. The sample holds 90,000 or so clones, around nine tenths seen once. In germline, CDR1 is SGHRS, CDR2 YFSETQ. V was clipped by 2 bases and J by 0 bases, with 8 bases between them. The CDR3 consists of 14 residues. The V gene is TRBV5-1, the J gene TRBJ1-1; no clear D gene. This TCR derives from an adult with an advanced solid tumor such as melanoma, head and neck, liver or kidney cancer. Sequencing was performed on CD4+ or CD8+ T cells sorted from blood, taken in a trial of the OX40 agonist ivuxolimab. The CDR3 DNA reads as TGCGCCAGCAGCTTAGGCGGGTTGAACACTGAAGCTTTCTTT. Encoded protein: CASSLGGLNTEAFF.